This T cell receptor (beta chain) is from a study of human CD8 memory T cell subsets. UMI-labeled 5' RACE produced the TCR beta libraries. From the 5' RACE reads, TCRdb lists one entry per CDR3 protein and no DNA. The sample data list about 17,000 distinct CDR3 sequences. From germline, CDR1 is MDHEN and CDR2 SYDVKM. There are 15 residues in the CDR3. V usage is TRBV28 and J usage is TRBJ2-7; the D gene TCRdb calls, TRBD2, cannot be checked with no DNA. This clonotype originated in a human donor in good health. The specimen sequenced was CD8+ stem-like memory T cells (TSCM and TCM) sorted from PBMCs. Specified subset: stem-like memory CD8 T cells (TSTEM), CCR7+ PD-1- TIGIT-. The CDR3 protein is CASSKPREVGYEQYF.